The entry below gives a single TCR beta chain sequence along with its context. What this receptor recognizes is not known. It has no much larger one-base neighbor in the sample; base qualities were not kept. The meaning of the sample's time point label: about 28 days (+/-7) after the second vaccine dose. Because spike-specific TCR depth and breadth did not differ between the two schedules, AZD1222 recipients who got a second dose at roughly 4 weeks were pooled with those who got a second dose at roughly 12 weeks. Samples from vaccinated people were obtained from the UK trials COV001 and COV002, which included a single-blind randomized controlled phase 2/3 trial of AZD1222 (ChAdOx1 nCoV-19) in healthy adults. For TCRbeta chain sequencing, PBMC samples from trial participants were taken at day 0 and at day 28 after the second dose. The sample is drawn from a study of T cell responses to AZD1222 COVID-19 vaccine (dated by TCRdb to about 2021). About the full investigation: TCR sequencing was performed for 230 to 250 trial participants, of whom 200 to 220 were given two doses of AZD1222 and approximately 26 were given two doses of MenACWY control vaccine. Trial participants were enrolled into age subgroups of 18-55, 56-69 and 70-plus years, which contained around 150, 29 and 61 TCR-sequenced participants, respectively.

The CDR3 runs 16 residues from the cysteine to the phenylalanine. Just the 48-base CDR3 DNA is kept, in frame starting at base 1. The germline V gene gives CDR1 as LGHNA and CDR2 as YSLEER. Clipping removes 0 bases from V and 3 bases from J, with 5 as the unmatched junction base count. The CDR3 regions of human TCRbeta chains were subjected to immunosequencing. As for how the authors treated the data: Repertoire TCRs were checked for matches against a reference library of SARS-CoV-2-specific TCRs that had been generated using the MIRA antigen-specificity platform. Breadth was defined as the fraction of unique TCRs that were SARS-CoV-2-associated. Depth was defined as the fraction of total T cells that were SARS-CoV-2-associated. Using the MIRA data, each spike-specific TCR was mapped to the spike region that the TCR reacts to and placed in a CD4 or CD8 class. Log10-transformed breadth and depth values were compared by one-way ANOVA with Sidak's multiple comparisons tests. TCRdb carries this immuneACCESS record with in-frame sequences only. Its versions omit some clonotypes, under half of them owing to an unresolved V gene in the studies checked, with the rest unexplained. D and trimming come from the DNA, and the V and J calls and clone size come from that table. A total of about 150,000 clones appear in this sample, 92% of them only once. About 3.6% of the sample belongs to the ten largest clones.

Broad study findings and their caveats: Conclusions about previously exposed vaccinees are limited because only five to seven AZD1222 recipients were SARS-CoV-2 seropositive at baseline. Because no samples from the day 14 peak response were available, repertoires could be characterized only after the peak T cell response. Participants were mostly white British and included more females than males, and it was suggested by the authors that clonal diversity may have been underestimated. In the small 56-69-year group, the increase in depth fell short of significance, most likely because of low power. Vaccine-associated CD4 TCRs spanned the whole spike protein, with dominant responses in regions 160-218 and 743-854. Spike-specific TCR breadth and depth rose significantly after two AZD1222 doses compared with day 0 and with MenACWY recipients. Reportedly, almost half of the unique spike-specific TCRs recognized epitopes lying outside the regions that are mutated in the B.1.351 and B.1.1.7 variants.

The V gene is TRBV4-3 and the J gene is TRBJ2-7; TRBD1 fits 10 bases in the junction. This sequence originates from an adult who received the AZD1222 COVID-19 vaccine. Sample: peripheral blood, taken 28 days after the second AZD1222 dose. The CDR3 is CASSQDAGTGVYEQYF. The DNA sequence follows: TGCGCCAGCAGCCAAGATGCCGGGACAGGGGTCTACGAGCAGTACTTC.